The present entry profiles one TCR beta chain with its context. The assay was immunoSEQ multiplex PCR, and TCRdb's table has in-frame clones only and misses some. The table records more than 100,000 clones, 80% to 90% of them present only once. This specimen comes from a study of T cell responses to AZD1222 COVID-19 vaccine. The CDR3 is 12 amino acids. In germline, CDR1 is SEHNR, CDR2 FQNEAQ (reference sequence). V was pared by 5 bases and J by 14 bases, with 18 bases between. The chain joins TRBV7-9 to TRBJ2-5; tentatively, D is TRBD1 (5 bases). Material: peripheral blood, obtained on day 0 of AZD1222 vaccination. This clonotype was sampled from an adult in good health. The chain's CDR3 is CASSGDQGLNYF. For the CDR3, the DNA is TGTGCCAGCAGCGGCGACCAGGGTCTAAATTACTTC.